A selection of T cell receptor beta chains follows, all from one sample in a study of CD8 T cells in ankylosing spondylitis. Using its own MiXCR run on the 5' RACE reads, TCRdb lists one record per CDR3 protein. The sample has about 400,000 distinct CDR3 sequences; about a fifth are singletons. Sequenced material: blood, either unsorted or a sorted T cell fraction (not recorded which). The source is a male donor with ankylosing spondylitis. Each CDR3 is given with its conserved first and last residue. A D gene is named only where the DNA matches it firmly. A clone size is listed for some rows: how often the clone was seen (once, few, many), or a class if it is expanded.

abundance,d_gene,j_gene,v_gene,CDR3aa,CDR3nt
.,.,TRBJ2-1,TRBV10-3,CAVGGNYNEQFF,TGTGCCGTCGGAGGGAACTACAATGAGCAGTTCTTC
.,TRBD2,TRBJ2-1,TRBV20-1,CSAWRGGLAAPRGYNEQFF,TGCAGTGCTTGGAGGGGGGGACTAGCGGCCCCTCGGGGCTACAATGAGCAGTTCTTC
many,TRBD2,TRBJ2-5,TRBV29-1,CSVRLAGRETQYF,TGCAGCGTTCGGCTAGCGGGAAGGGAGACCCAGTACTTC
.,TRBD2,TRBJ2-2,TRBV5-1,CASSRSGSDTGELFF,TGCGCCAGCAGCCGTAGCGGGAGCGACACCGGGGAGCTGTTTTTT
few,.,TRBJ2-7,TRBV6-1,CASSPRTSLDYEQYF,TGTGCCAGCAGTCCACGGACGAGCCTAGACTACGAGCAGTACTTC
few,TRBD2,TRBJ2-4,TRBV11-2,CASSYFGPLAVAKNIQYF,TGTGCCAGCAGTTATTTCGGGCCCCTAGCGGTAGCCAAAAACATTCAGTACTTC
few,.,TRBJ2-1,TRBV20-1,CSARLLLSSYNEQFF,TGCAGTGCTAGGTTACTACTTTCCTCCTACAATGAGCAGTTCTTC
few,.,TRBJ1-4,TRBV15,CATSRYRGVTNEKLFF,TGTGCCACCAGCAGGTACCGAGGGGTAACTAATGAAAAACTGTTTTTT
many,.,TRBJ2-5,TRBV12-3/TRBV12-4,CASTRTPETQYF,TGTGCCAGCACCCGGACCCCCGAGACCCAGTACTTC
.,.,TRBJ2-2,TRBV2,CASSENLISNTGELFF,TGTGCCAGCAGTGAAAATCTGATATCCAACACCGGGGAGCTGTTTTTT
many,.,TRBJ2-3,TRBV5-1,CASSSGQRVVTDTQYF,TGCGCCAGCAGCTCGGGACAGCGGGTAGTCACAGATACGCAGTATTTT
few,.,TRBJ1-5,TRBV7-9,CASSPGRDQPQHF,TGTGCCAGCAGTCCGGGCAGGGATCAGCCCCAGCATTTT
few,TRBD2,TRBJ2-2,TRBV7-2,CASSLKLAGGHTGELFF,TGTGCCAGCAGCTTAAAGCTAGCGGGAGGCCACACCGGGGAGCTGTTTTTT
once,TRBD2,TRBJ2-7,TRBV18,CASSSAGGNYEQYF,TGTGCCAGCTCGTCAGCGGGAGGGAACTACGAGCAGTACTTC
.,.,TRBJ1-6,TRBV28,CASRHRLPLIRNSPLHF,TGTGCCAGCAGACACAGGCTCCCCCTTATCAGGAATTCACCCCTCCACTTT
.,.,TRBJ2-1,TRBV20-1,CCARDLVRGSGNEQFF,TGCTGTGCTAGAGATCTGGTTCGTGGGAGCGGAAATGAGCAGTTCTTC
.,TRBD2,TRBJ2-1,TRBV7-7,CASSQRFSGRVTDEQFF,TGTGCCAGCAGCCAGCGGTTTAGCGGGAGGGTCACGGATGAGCAGTTCTTC
few,.,TRBJ1-1,TRBV5-8,CASSFLGTRAFF,TGTGCCAGCAGCTTCCTGGGGACCCGAGCTTTCTTT
.,TRBD1,TRBJ2-1,TRBV12-3/TRBV12-4,CASSFSIGQGTNEQFF,TGTGCCAGCAGTTTTAGTATAGGACAGGGAACGAATGAGCAGTTCTTC
few,.,TRBJ2-3,TRBV6-1,CASRGYRVADTQYF,TGTGCCAGCAGGGGGTACCGAGTGGCAGATACGCAGTATTTT
.,.,TRBJ2-5,TRBV18,CASVGPSKTQYF,TGTGCCAGCGTCGGACCGTCGAAGACCCAGTACTTC
.,.,TRBJ2-7,TRBV28,CASGAPVGVYEQYF,TGTGCCAGCGGGGCCCCCGTCGGCGTCTACGAGCAGTACTTC
.,.,TRBJ2-7,TRBV27,CASSDRRAPYEQYF,TGTGCCAGCAGCGACCGCAGGGCTCCCTACGAGCAGTACTTC
.,TRBD2,TRBJ2-1,TRBV18,CASSPQEAGGPGEQFF,TGTGCCAGCTCACCACAGGAAGCGGGAGGGCCCGGTGAGCAGTTCTTC
.,.,TRBJ2-5,TRBV21-1,CASSKVSSQETQYF,TGTGCCAGCAGCAAAGTTTCGAGTCAAGAGACCCAGTACTTC
few,.,TRBJ2-1,TRBV20-1,CSATGIGSDNEQFF,TGCAGTGCCACCGGGATCGGGAGCGACAATGAGCAGTTCTTC
many,TRBD1,TRBJ1-2,TRBV7-2,CASLLSPGQGNGYTF,TGTGCCAGCTTACTTAGCCCGGGACAGGGAAATGGCTACACCTTC
.,.,TRBJ1-2,TRBV20-1,CSARDAGAGRGYTF,TGCAGTGCTAGAGACGCTGGCGCAGGGCGCGGCTACACCTTC
.,.,TRBJ2-7,TRBV5-8,CASSLFRSGGPYEQYF,TGTGCCAGCAGCTTGTTCAGGTCGGGGGGCCCCTACGAGCAGTACTTC
many,.,TRBJ2-3,TRBV29-1,CSVVPLSTDTQYF,TGCAGCGTTGTACCCCTGAGCACAGATACGCAGTATTTT
.,.,TRBJ2-3,TRBV5-1,CASSPARGGGSTDTQYF,TGCGCCAGCAGCCCCGCCCGAGGTGGCGGGAGCACAGATACGCAGTATTTT
.,TRBD1,TRBJ2-5,TRBV25-1,CASSLTRGRETQYF,TGTGCCAGCAGTCTTACGAGGGGGCGTGAGACCCAGTACTTC
.,.,TRBJ1-2,TRBV4-1,CASSQDLRRLSYTF,TGCGCCAGCAGCCAAGACTTGCGCCGGTTGAGCTACACCTTC
.,TRBD1,TRBJ1-5,TRBV28,CASREQGFQPQHF,TGTGCCAGCAGGGAACAGGGGTTTCAGCCCCAGCATTTT
.,.,TRBJ2-7,TRBV6-1,CASSQPGLSYEQYF,TGTGCCAGCAGTCAACCGGGACTGAGTTACGAGCAGTACTTC
few,.,TRBJ1-1,TRBV6-6,CASSFRVLTEAFF,TGTGCCAGCAGTTTCAGGGTCTTGACTGAAGCTTTCTTT